These T cell receptor beta chains were read from a single sample in a study of cytomegalovirus exposure and HLA in healthy donors. Assay used: immunoSEQ multiplex PCR; TCRdb lists only in-frame clones, some missing. Among tens of thousands of clones listed, around 76% were seen once. The specimen was PBMCs. The receptors stem from a woman aged 45 to 65 in good health and CMV-seropositive. Each CDR3 is given with its conserved first and last residue. A D gene is named only where the DNA matches it firmly. Rows give clone size only sometimes, using once, few, many, or a class for an expanded clone.

d_call clone_size j_call v_call cdr3_nt cdr3_aa
TRBD1 - TRBJ1-2 TRBV2 TGTGCCATCCCCGAGGACAGGGATAATTATGGCTACACCTTC CAIPEDRDNYGYTF
- - TRBJ2-7 TRBV6-5 TGTGCCAGCAGTCCCGCCGGCAGGGGCTACGAGCAGTACTTC CASSPAGRGYEQYF
- once TRBJ2-3 TRBV9 TGTGCCAGCAGCGCCCTGTCGGGGGACACAGATACGCAGTATTTT CASSALSGDTDTQYF
TRBD2 - TRBJ2-7 TRBV2 TGTGCCAGCAACGGACTAGCGGGAGAAATCTACGAGCAGTACTTC CASNGLAGEIYEQYF
TRBD1 - TRBJ1-4 TRBV30 TGTGCCTGGAGTATCGGGACAGGGAGTGAAAAACTGTTTTTT CAWSIGTGSEKLFF
- - TRBJ1-5 TRBV5-8 TGTGCCAGCCATTACAGGGTAACGAATCAGCCCCAGCATTTT CASHYRVTNQPQHF
- few TRBJ1-5 TRBV2 TGTGCCAGCAGCCAGGGGTTGGGGCAGCCCCAGCATTTT CASSQGLGQPQHF
- once TRBJ1-1 TRBV6-6 TGTGCCAGCAGTTACGATTTCGGGGGGAACACTGAAGCTTTCTTT CASSYDFGGNTEAFF
- - TRBJ1-3 TRBV21-1 TGTGCCACGCCTGAAGAAGCTTCTGGAAACACCATATATTTT CATPEEASGNTIYF
TRBD1 - TRBJ1-4 TRBV19 TGTGCCAGTAGGAAAACGGACAGGGTTCGAGAGAAACTGTTTTTT CASRKTDRVREKLFF
- - TRBJ2-1 TRBV5-6 TGTGCCAGCAGCCAGGTCGGAGGGAGCTCCTACAATGAGCAGTTCTTC CASSQVGGSSYNEQFF
- - TRBJ1-2 TRBV2 TGTGCCAGCTATGGAGGACAGCATGGCTACACCTTC CASYGGQHGYTF
TRBD1 - TRBJ2-1 TRBV6-1 TGTGCCAGCAGTGTTGGGACAGGGGTAGGAAGTGAGCAGTTCTTC CASSVGTGVGSEQFF
- - TRBJ1-2 TRBV5-4 TGTGCCAGCAGCTTTTCAAACCTCGGGGTCTATGGCTACACCTTC CASSFSNLGVYGYTF
TRBD2 - TRBJ2-5 TRBV6-1 TGTGCCAGCAGTGCCCCAAGGAGCGGGAGGGGCAGGACCCAGTACTTC CASSAPRSGRGRTQYF
- - TRBJ2-5 TRBV5-1 TGCGCCAGCACCCCGGGAGATCAAGAGACCCAGTACTTC CASTPGDQETQYF
- - TRBJ1-2 TRBV30 TGTGCCTGGACCCCGGGGGGCGCGGGCTACACCTTC CAWTPGGAGYTF
TRBD2 - TRBJ2-1 TRBV18 TGTGCCAGCTCACCATCTCCTAGCGGTGAGCAGTTCTTC CASSPSPSGEQFF
- - TRBJ1-1 TRBV25-1 TGTGCCAGCATCTCCCAGTCCGGTGGGGCGAGGACTGAAGCTTTCTTT CASISQSGGARTEAFF
TRBD2 - TRBJ2-4 TRBV5-1 TGCGCCAGCAGCTTAAGCGCTAGCGGCAACATTCAGTACTTC CASSLSASGNIQYF
- few TRBJ1-1 TRBV13 TGTGCCAGCAGCCTAAGTGAACAGGGAAGGGGAACTGAAGCTTTCTTT CASSLSEQGRGTEAFF
TRBD2 - TRBJ2-1 TRBV9 TGTGCCAGCAGCGTAGATGGGACTATTGGAAATGAGCAGTTCTTC CASSVDGTIGNEQFF
TRBD1 - TRBJ2-6 TRBV11-3 TGTGCCAGCAGCTTATTTGGACAGGGGTCCCCTGGGGCCAACGTCCTGACTTTC CASSLFGQGSPGANVLTF
- - TRBJ2-5 TRBV9 TGTGCCAGCAGCCCCGTACGGCAAGAGACCCAGTACTTC CASSPVRQETQYF
- - TRBJ2-5 TRBV30 TGTGCCTGGAGTTCGAGACTAGGCGGTCAGACCCAGTACTTC CAWSSRLGGQTQYF
- few TRBJ2-1 TRBV11-2 TGTGCCAGCACCGAGGGGGGGGCCTACAATGAGCAGTTCTTC CASTEGGAYNEQFF
TRBD2 - TRBJ2-7 TRBV7-3 TGTGCCAGCAGCTTCGAGCTAGCGGGACTCGACGAGCAGTACTTC CASSFELAGLDEQYF
- - TRBJ2-1 TRBV2 TGTGCCAGCGGACTACTTCGTCGAGGGGACAATGAGCAGTTCTTC CASGLLRRGDNEQFF
TRBD2 - TRBJ2-1 TRBV10-2 TGCGCCACCGCGAAGGAGCGGGATAGAATCAACAATGAGCAGTTCTTC CATAKERDRINNEQFF
- - TRBJ2-7 TRBV2 TGTGCCAGCGCCCGGGACTTTTCCTACGAGCAGTACTTC CASARDFSYEQYF